This TCR beta chain was recovered during a study of cytomegalovirus exposure and HLA in healthy donors (dated 2017 in TCRdb). With regard to the full study: In an earlier analysis of several hundred of the donors, less than 350 Gb of sequence data and approximately 100 million unique TCR beta sequences from about 190 million T cells were reported. An early release that covered 640 HLA-typed donors contained approximately 320 gigabases of sequencing data and 80 million or so unique TCR sequences. Of the roughly 400 genotyped donors, around 81% fell in the genetic ancestry cluster associated with self-reported Caucasian donors. The study was designed to test whether signatures of past pathogen exposure could be identified by cataloging public T cell receptors. The study used immunosequencing to profile the T cell repertoires of 670 or so subjects and linked those repertoires to cytomegalovirus serostatus. In addition to the first cohort of roughly 700 subjects, a separate validation cohort of approximately 120 different subjects was used. To predict cytomegalovirus infection status, the study brought together high-throughput TCR immunosequencing, statistical association of individual TCRs with disease status, and machine learning. A later analysis re-examined previously published TCR beta repertoires from more than 650 donors and added high-resolution HLA genotyping to investigate patterns of TCR occurrence. Rather than using new phenotypic data, the later analysis identified candidate immune exposures from TCR beta sequences and from how often those sequences occurred across donors. To decide whether each TCR beta V gene segment behaved as functional or pseudogenic, an earlier analysis of 587 of the donors relied on high-throughput TCR beta sequencing. Donor age, sex, ethnicity and CMV serostatus were collected together with the repertoire data. A later genetic analysis took genome-wide SNP genotypes for 398 of the 666 donors and used that subset as a discovery cohort. All discovery cohort repertoires had been generated using a single sequencing platform. HLA typing included class I and class II loci at four-digit resolution. The number of typed donors differed by locus: roughly 629-630 for A, B, C, DRB1 and DQB1; some 540 for DQA1; 606 for DPA1; and around 490 for DPB1. Several DR-DQ haplotypes were treated as single units for association and clustering because of strong linkage in the cohort. On average, about 240,000 unique TCR beta nucleotide sequences were sequenced per donor among some 420 genotyped donors of the cohort, with roughly 20% of those sequences being non-productive.

Results and caveats for the whole study, not just this receptor: A later genetic analysis reported fewer N-insertions in productive TCRs among donors in an Asian-associated ancestry cluster than the roughly 640-donor mean. Immune exposure information for the cohort was limited to CMV serostatus. It was suggested by the authors that the approach could potentially be generalized to other disease states and immunological phenotypes. A further reported finding was that TCR beta sequences accurately predicted the HLA-A and HLA-B alleles for most subjects in the first cohort. A later analysis reported that several top co-occurrence clusters appeared linked to parvovirus B19, influenza, CMV and Epstein-Barr virus. Because counts were too low, roughly 17 rarely observed V segments, including chromosome 9 orphons, were left out of the earlier analysis of approximately 500 of the donors. An earlier analysis of approximately 590 of the donors showed that most TCR beta V segments appeared in productive rearrangements either about 87% or about 30% of the time, which broadly matched IMGT annotations. A later analysis found that most CMV-associated TCR beta chains appeared HLA-restricted, with HLA associations seemingly driven largely by CMV exposure. In a later analysis, the rate of TCR association differed among HLA loci, with DRB1 alleles having the most associated TCRs and HLA-C alleles having the fewest. In this cohort, only TCR beta chains were sequenced, and detectable features were limited by the absence of alpha or paired-chain data. The classifier was reported to diagnose cytomegalovirus status with high specificity and sensitivity in both the original cohort and the validation cohort. Roughly uniform sequencing depth across donors was assumed in presence/absence analyses, although this assumption may not hold. A group of highly shared sequence variants was considered likely to be a technical artifact of the sequencing pipeline. V-gene and J-gene trimming of TCR beta chains was associated with a missense DCLRE1C variant in a later genetic analysis, and the association was replicated in an independent cohort. A later analysis found that HLA-associated TCR beta chains were more clonally expanded and had lower generation probabilities than equally common non-associated chains. Assigning TCR associations to individual alleles was difficult when HLA alleles, especially DR and DQ, strongly co-occurred. Correlated functional status among segregating V segments might be attributable to linkage disequilibrium, but an unknown experimental factor could not be ruled out. At a false discovery rate of 0.05, a later analysis linked 15,000 to 20,000 TCR beta sequences to specific HLA alleles. While some public TCRs were present in many individuals, most TCR sequences turned up only very rarely across donors. Because HLA typing was unavailable for some donors at each locus, only the typed subset was used in association tests. A few of the identified cytomegalovirus-associated TCR beta chains were confirmed in vitro to be specific for cytomegalovirus antigens. The study listed 150 to 200 TCR beta chains as associated with cytomegalovirus.

Note on this clone: Its specific antigen is unknown. Base qualities were left out, and no much larger clone turns up one base away.

The cohort was made up of about 670 healthy bone marrow donors. At the time of sampling, all cohort members were nominally healthy, though unrecorded immune exposures were likely present. The donor was CMV seronegative and belonged to the group of 320 or so seronegative cohort members. A peripheral blood sample was provided by each donor, and peripheral blood mononuclear cells were used for TCR beta sequencing. The Qiagen DNeasy Blood Extraction Kit was used to extract genomic DNA from the blood cell samples. The library was generated by the immunoSEQ multiplex PCR assay. A mixture of 60 forward primers for TCR Vbeta segments and 13 reverse primers for TCR Jbeta segments was used in the multiplex PCR. The CDR3 region of rearranged TCR beta genes was amplified from genomic DNA by a multiplex PCR assay. The amplified TCR beta libraries were sequenced on the Illumina HiSeq System as 87-base-pair reads. On the study's bioinformatics: A later analysis counted about 82 million unique TCR beta chains across the 666 repertoires, and 10 million to 11 million of these chains were shared by at least two donors. To remove PCR and sequencing errors, raw reads were error-corrected and collapsed into unique sequences using a nearest-neighbor algorithm that merged closely related sequences. To assign V, D and J gene segments, CDR3 sequences were aligned to IMGT reference sequences. For a sequence to be retained, at least a six-nucleotide match to both a V gene segment and a J gene segment was required. A rearrangement was called productive if the CDR3 had no stop codons and remained in frame with V and J, and every other rearrangement was called non-productive. Following IMGT convention, CDR3 was defined as the stretch from the second conserved V-encoded cysteine up to the conserved J-encoded phenylalanine. The earlier analysis of about 610 of the donors excluded any sequence lacking an unambiguous match to a single V gene segment. In an earlier analysis of a few hundred of the donors, a V segment was called functional when productive rearrangements were above 56.7%, and segregating when the standard deviation between donors exceeded 5%. A statistical classification framework was built to diagnose cytomegalovirus status from the catalog of TCR beta chain sequences. In a later analysis, V and J genes were assigned by comparing TCR nucleotide sequences against IMGT/GENE-DB human TR gene sequences. A later analysis assigned CDR3 sequences and most-parsimonious VDJ recombination scenarios with the TCRdist pipeline. A later analysis defined each TCR beta chain by its CDR3 amino acid sequence plus V-gene family, and excluded reads lacking a unique V-gene family. To address suspected cross-contamination and a sequencing artifact, a later analysis removed under 600 highly shared, low-generation-probability nucleotide sequences. A later analysis calculated a clonal expansion index for each public chain from normalized within-repertoire ranks of inferred template counts. In a later analysis, generation probabilities were computed with a VDJ recombination model fitted to out-of-frame rearrangements, and the resulting probabilities were checked against IGoR. In a later analysis, TCR-TCR, TCR-HLA and TCR-CMV co-occurrence was scored with hypergeometric tests, and a repertoire-size bias correction was applied to TCR pairs. To estimate false discovery rates, a later analysis permuted the HLA or CMV assignments 20 times. A later analysis grouped co-occurring TCRs with DBSCAN, adding TCRdist sequence similarity when clustering within HLA-allele-positive subsets. Repertoires with fewer than 30,000 or more than 120,000 public chains were left out of co-occurrence clustering, as were four to six repertoires with anomalous nucleotide sharing. TCRdb obtained this table from immuneACCESS and retained in-frame rearrangements with V and J assigned. These tables miss some clones; where compared with another copy, unresolved V genes account for less than half of the shortfall, and the remainder is unexplained. V, J and clone size are those of that table, while D and trimming were read from the DNA. Within this sample are 140,000 to 150,000 clones, with nearly 85% of them counted one time only. In total, the top ten clones hold about 3.7% of the sample.

The TCR was taken from a male donor in good health and CMV-seronegative. The material sequenced was PBMCs.

The CDR3 amino acid sequence is: CASSPEGTGNTIYF. In nucleotide form, the sequence is TGTGCCAGCAGCCCGGAGGGGACAGGGAACACCATATATTTT. The receptor chain draws on TRBV4-2 and TRBJ1-3; 9 middle bases align to TRBD1. From cysteine to phenylalanine, the CDR3 is 14 amino acids long. The DNA shown is the 42-base CDR3, in frame from base 1. The germline V and J ends show losses of 4 bases and 7 bases respectively, and no gene match explains 5 bases of the junction. Per the germline V gene, LGHNA is the CDR1 and YNFKEQ is the CDR2.